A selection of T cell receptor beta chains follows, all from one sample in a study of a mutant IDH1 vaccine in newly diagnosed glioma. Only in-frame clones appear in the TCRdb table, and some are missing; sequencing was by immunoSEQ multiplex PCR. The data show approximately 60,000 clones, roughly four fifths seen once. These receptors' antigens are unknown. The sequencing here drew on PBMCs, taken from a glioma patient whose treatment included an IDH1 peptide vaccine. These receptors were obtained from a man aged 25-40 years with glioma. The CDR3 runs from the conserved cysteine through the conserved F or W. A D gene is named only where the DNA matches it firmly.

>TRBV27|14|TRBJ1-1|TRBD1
CASREGQMNTEAFF
TGTGCCAGCAGAGAGGGACAGATGAACACTGAAGCTTTCTTT
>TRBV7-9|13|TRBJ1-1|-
CASSFAVGTEAFF
TGTGCCAGCAGCTTTGCGGTTGGGACTGAAGCTTTCTTT
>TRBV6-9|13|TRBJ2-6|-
CASSPPRANVLTF
TGTGCCAGCAGCCCCCCCCGGGCCAACGTCCTGACTTTC
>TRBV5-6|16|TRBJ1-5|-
CASSLGPNTFNQPQHF
TGTGCCAGCAGCTTGGGCCCGAATACATTTAACCAGCCCCAGCATTTT
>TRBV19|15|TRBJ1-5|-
CASSSRGAGNQPQHF
TGTGCCAGTAGCAGTCGGGGGGCTGGCAATCAGCCCCAGCATTTT
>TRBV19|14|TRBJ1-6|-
CASSRSAYNSPLHF
TGTGCCAGTAGTAGGTCAGCCTATAATTCACCCCTCCACTTT
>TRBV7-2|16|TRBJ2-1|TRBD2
CASSFIVAGGRNEQFF
TGTGCCAGCAGCTTCATCGTAGCGGGGGGGAGAAATGAGCAGTTCTTC
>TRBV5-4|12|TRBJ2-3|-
CASSWDSDTQYF
TGTGCCAGCAGCTGGGACTCAGATACGCAGTATTTT
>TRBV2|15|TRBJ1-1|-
CASRILQTANTEAFF
TGTGCCAGCAGAATCCTCCAAACGGCGAACACTGAAGCTTTCTTT
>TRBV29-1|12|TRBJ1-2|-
CSVFPGGPGYTF
TGCAGCGTTTTTCCCGGGGGACCTGGCTACACCTTC